The T cell receptor (beta chain) described here comes from a study of T cells in Graves' hyperthyroidism and ophthalmopathy. The wider study: Blood was drawn when the patient was first diagnosed and still untreated. Findings and limits, study-wide: Also found in blood were most expanded thyroid clonotypes above 0.001.

RNA transcripts were the template for amplifying TCR beta CDR3 regions. When the TCR CDR3 underwent first-round RT-PCR, the HTBI primer set was used. TCRdb reanalysed the multiplex PCR reads using MiXCR and keeps one entry per CDR3 protein. The sample yields 660,000 or so distinct CDR3 sequences, about a fifth seen once. This clonotype has more than one count but fewer than ten. The target antigen is unknown. The CDR3 extends over 14 amino acids. The germline V gene has CDR1 DFQATT and CDR2 SNEGSKA (reference sequence). V lost 2 bases and J lost 1, with 8 bases in between. The PBMCs were sourced from fresh peripheral blood (about 10 ml).

The sequence derives from a young man with Graves' ophthalmopathy. This chain uses TRBV20-1 with TRBJ2-2; D is undetermined. Specimen: blood. The CDR3, as DNA: TGCAGTGCTAGACCGGCGCGGAACACCGGGGAGCTGTTTTTT. Its protein product is CSARPARNTGELFF.